This T cell receptor (beta chain) was observed in a study of cytomegalovirus exposure and HLA in healthy donors (dated by TCRdb to about 2017). For the wider study: The roughly 670 repertoires of the first cohort and the 95 to 150 validation repertoires were produced on the same platform, according to a later analysis. The study was designed to test whether signatures of past pathogen exposure could be identified by cataloging public T cell receptors. Along with the approximately 600-subject first cohort, a separate validation cohort of more than 90 different subjects was used. To predict cytomegalovirus infection status, the study combined high-throughput TCR immunosequencing, statistical association of individual TCRs with disease status, and machine learning. Overall results and qualifications from the work: In the study, 164 TCR beta chains were listed as associated with cytomegalovirus. Most TCR sequences were seen in very few donors, while some public TCRs were found in many individuals. Cytomegalovirus status was reported to be diagnosed by the classifier with high specificity and sensitivity in both the original and validation cohorts. A few of the identified cytomegalovirus-associated TCR beta chains were confirmed in vitro to be specific for cytomegalovirus antigens. In a later analysis, TCRs clustered in the first cohort were found to also tend to co-occur in the 100 to 150 validation repertoires, with 85% to 95% of cluster scores above 0. All 120 or so repertoires were used to score co-occurrence in the validation cohort in a later analysis, because that analysis had no HLA typing for the cohort. It was suggested by the authors that the approach could potentially be generalized to other disease states and immunological phenotypes.

Donors formed part of the validation cohort, which comprised approximately 130 subjects and was distinct from the first cohort of under 850 subjects. Comments on this clone: No cognate antigen has been identified for it. Base qualities were left out, and no much larger clone turns up one base away.

Receptor libraries were prepared by the immunoSEQ multiplex PCR assay. The original pipeline was this. A statistical classification framework was developed to diagnose cytomegalovirus status using the catalog of TCR beta chain sequences. TCRdb mirrors the immuneACCESS table, restricted to in-frame sequences. Some clones are absent from its copies; in checked studies, under half trace to an unresolved V gene, and the reason for the others is unknown. D and trimming come from the DNA, and the V and J calls and clone size come from that table. The sample records roughly 140,000 clones, roughly 89% of which are singletons. The top ten clones comprise around 3.2% of the sample. Taken from cysteine to phenylalanine, the CDR3 has 15 residues. The only DNA kept is the CDR3, 45 bases in frame from the first base. The germline V gene (reference sequence) gives CDR1 as SGHNT and CDR2 as YYREEE. Trimming leaves V shorter by 3 bases and J shorter by 2 bases, with the junction holding 8 bases beyond the gene matches.

The specimen was PBMCs. This chain is built from TRBV5-4 and TRBJ2-7, with TRBD2 identical over 7 junction bases. The clonotype comes from a woman younger than 30 in good health and CMV-seropositive. The nucleotides read TGTGCCAGCAGCTCGAAGCGGGGCCTAACCTACGAGCAGTACTTC. It translates as CASSSKRGLTYEQYF. The CDR3, completed at both ends by the reference TRBV5-4 and TRBJ2-7 genes, gives the full variable domain ETGVTQSPTHLIKTRGQQVTLRCSSQSGHNTVSWYQQALGQGPQFIFQYYREEENGRGNFPPRFSGLQFPNYSSELNVNALELDDSALYLCASSSKRGLTYEQYFGPGTRLTVT.